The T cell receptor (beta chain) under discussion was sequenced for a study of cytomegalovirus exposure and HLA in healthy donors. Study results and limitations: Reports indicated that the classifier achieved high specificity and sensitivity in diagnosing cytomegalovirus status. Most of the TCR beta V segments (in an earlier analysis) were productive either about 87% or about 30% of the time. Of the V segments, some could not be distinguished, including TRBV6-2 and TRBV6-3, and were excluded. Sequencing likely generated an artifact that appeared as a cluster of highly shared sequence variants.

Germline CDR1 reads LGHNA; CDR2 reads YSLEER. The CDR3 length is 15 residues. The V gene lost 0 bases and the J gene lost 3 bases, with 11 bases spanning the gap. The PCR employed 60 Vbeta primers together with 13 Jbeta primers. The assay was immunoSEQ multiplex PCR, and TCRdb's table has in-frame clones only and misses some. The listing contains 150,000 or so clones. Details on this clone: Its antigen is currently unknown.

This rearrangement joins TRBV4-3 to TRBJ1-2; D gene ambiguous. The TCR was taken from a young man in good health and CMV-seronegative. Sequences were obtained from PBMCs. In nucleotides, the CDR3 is TGCGCCAGCAGCCAAGAAGGTGGGCAGCACTATGGCTACACCTTC. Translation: CASSQEGGQHYGYTF.